Presented here are 2 T cell receptor beta chains from one specimen sequenced in a study of blood T cell repertoires in COVID-19 (dated by TCRdb to the early 2020s). Library construction relied on the immunoSEQ multiplex PCR assay. This immuneACCESS table, as held by TCRdb, lists in-frame sequences with V and J called but not all clones. Of the missing ones, under half trace to an unresolved V gene in checked studies; the others have no known cause. The sample data list 150,000 or so clones, and around 83% of these were observed just once. 9.8% of the sample goes to the ten largest clones. Material: peripheral blood. The receptors here all came from a woman aged 50 to 60 with acute or convalescent COVID-19.

This chain joins TRBV19 and TRBJ2-6; D possibly corresponds to TRBD2 (5 bases). V was pared by 2 bases and J by 2 bases, with 7 bases between. Germline lookup yields CDR1 LNHDA and CDR2 SQIVND (reference sequence). The CDR3 spans 15 residues. CDR3 in DNA: TGTGCCAGTAGTATAACCGGGGCTGGGGCCAACGTCCTGACTTTC. Translating gives CASSITGAGANVLTF.

DNA of the CDR3: TGTGCCATCAGTGAACCCCACTGGGGGGGGACCGGGGAGCTGTTTTTT. Amino acid sequence: CAISEPHWGGTGELFF. The chain carries TRBV10-3 and TRBJ2-2, with 7 nucleotides matching TRBD2. The V segment lost 3 bases and the J segment 5 bases; nucleotides outside the gene matches: 9. CDR3 length: 16 residues. Germline lookup yields CDR1 ENHRY and CDR2 SYGVKD.